Detailed here is one T cell receptor (beta chain). This CDR3 contains 14 residues. Germline lookup yields CDR1 SGDLS and CDR2 YYNGEE. The V end lost 0 bases, the J end lost 3 bases, and 10 bases lay between the germline ends. Assay: immunoSEQ multiplex PCR; the TCRdb copy retains only in-frame clones and omits some. The sample carries some 79,000 clones, around 94% recorded once. These data come from a study of cytomegalovirus exposure and HLA in healthy donors. The chain joins TRBV9 to TRBJ2-7; a possible D gene is TRBD1 (5 bases). The sequenced sample was PBMCs. The source of this sequence is a woman aged 18 to 35 in good health and CMV-seropositive. CDR3 DNA: TGTGCCAGCAGCGTAGCGGCAGGGTACTACGAGCAGTACTTC. It specifies CASSVAAGYYEQYF.